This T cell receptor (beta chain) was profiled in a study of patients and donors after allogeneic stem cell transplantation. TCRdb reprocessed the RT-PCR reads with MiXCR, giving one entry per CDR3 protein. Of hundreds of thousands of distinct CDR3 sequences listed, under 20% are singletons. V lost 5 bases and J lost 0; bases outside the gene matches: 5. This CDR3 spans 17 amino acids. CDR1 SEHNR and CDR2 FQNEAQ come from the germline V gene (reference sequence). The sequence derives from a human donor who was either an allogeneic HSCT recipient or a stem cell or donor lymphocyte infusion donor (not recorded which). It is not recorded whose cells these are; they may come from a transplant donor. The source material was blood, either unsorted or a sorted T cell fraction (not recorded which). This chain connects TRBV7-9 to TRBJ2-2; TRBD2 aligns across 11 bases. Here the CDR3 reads CASSAGTSGANTGELFF. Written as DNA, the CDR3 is TGTGCCAGCAGCGCAGGGACTAGCGGAGCGAACACCGGGGAGCTGTTTTTT.